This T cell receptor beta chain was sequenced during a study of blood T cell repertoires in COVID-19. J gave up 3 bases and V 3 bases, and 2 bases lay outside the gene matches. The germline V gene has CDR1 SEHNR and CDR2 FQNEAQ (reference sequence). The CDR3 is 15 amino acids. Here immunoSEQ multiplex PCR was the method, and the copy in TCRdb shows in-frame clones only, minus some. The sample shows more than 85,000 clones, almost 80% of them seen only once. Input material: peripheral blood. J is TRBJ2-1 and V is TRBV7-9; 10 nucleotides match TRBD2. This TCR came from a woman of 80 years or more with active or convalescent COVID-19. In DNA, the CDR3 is TGTGCCAGCAGCTTTGGACTAGCGGACTACAATGAGCAGTTCTTC. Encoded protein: CASSFGLADYNEQFF. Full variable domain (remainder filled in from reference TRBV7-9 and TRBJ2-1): DTGVSQNPRHKITKRGQNVTFRCDPISEHNRLYWYRQTLGQGPEFLTYFQNEAQLEKSRLLSDRFSAERPKGSFSTLEIQRTEQGDSAMYLCASSFGLADYNEQFFGPGTRLTVL.